Detailed here is one T cell receptor beta chain. The antigen remains undetermined. The data derive from a study of cytomegalovirus exposure and HLA in healthy donors. Study results and limitations: Whilst most TCR sequences proved rare, a subset of public TCRs occurred across many donors.

Libraries were prepared by immunoSEQ multiplex PCR; TCRdb keeps only in-frame clonotypes and omits some of them. The table records fewer than 200,000 clones, about 83% of them present only once. Among the 110 or so subjects of the validation cohort, separate from the 666-subject first cohort, were the donors. The sequence was collected from a woman in her twenties or thirties in good health and CMV-seronegative. Sequenced sample: PBMCs.

The CDR3 protein is CASRGPTGIGQYTQYF. The CDR3 nucleotides read TGTGCCAGTAGAGGACCGACCGGGATAGGCCAATATACGCAGTATTTT. The chain uses TRBV19 and TRBJ2-3, with D possibly TRBD2 on 5 matching bases. Per the germline V gene, CDR1 is LNHDA and CDR2 is SQIVND (reference sequence). Trimming took 6 bases from V and 7 from J, leaving 23 bases between them. This CDR3 is built from 16 residues.